This T cell receptor beta chain was captured in a study of memory CD4+ T cells and cytomegalovirus serostatus. General study results and limits: Of under 200 reported CMV TCRbeta sequences, some 70 were found in memory CD4+ repertoires.

Trimming shortened V by 7 bases and J by 2 bases, and 2 bases separated the two germline ends. This CDR3 comprises 10 residues. Single viable CD3+CD4+CD8-CD45RO+ cells were sorted as the memory CD4+ T cells. Some clones are missing from TCRdb's copy, which holds only in-frame ones; the method was immunoSEQ multiplex PCR. The sample lists approximately 52,000 clones; approximately 78% were seen once. Regarding this clone: Its antigen remains unidentified.

V is TRBV23-1 and J is TRBJ2-5; D unresolved. TRBV23-1 carries the ORF label, with uncertain function. The material sequenced was memory CD4+ T cells from blood. This clonotype was obtained from an adult in good health and CMV-seronegative. The CDR3 sequence is CASTQETQYF. The CDR3 DNA follows: TGCGCCAGCACACAAGAGACCCAGTACTTC.